One sample yielded the 25 T cell receptor beta chains listed below, sequenced in a study of response to subunit inactivated influenza vaccine. Each CDR3 protein is one row after TCRdb ran MiXCR on the RT-PCR reads. The top ten clones hold around 7.3% of a sample with roughly 700,000 distinct CDR3 sequences, roughly 14% of them seen once. The sample consisted of PBMCs from blood, taken around two weeks before vaccination. All receptors come from a man aged 50 or older who received an inactivated influenza vaccine.

At least ten counts were recorded for this clonotype. This chain connects TRBV5-6 to TRBJ2-1; no clear D. V was trimmed by 6 bases and J by 4 bases, leaving 14 bases between them. Germline CDR1 and CDR2: SGHDT and YYEEEE. The CDR3 extends over 14 amino acids. CDR3 in DNA: TGTGCCAGCACCAATTGGGCCTTTTACAATGAGCAGTTCTTC. Amino acids: CASTNWAFYNEQFF.

This clonotype was observed at least ten times. The rearrangement uses TRBV12-3 or TRBV12-4 and TRBJ2-7; 10 bases fit TRBD1. The CDR3 runs to 15 residues. With 5 bases clipped from V and 6 bases from J, the junction kept 10 bases outside the gene matches. CDR3 sequence reads: CASSPRGTGVFEQYF. Written as DNA, the CDR3 is TGTGCCAGCAGTCCTCGGGGGACAGGGGTGTTCGAGCAGTACTTC.

The chain has TRBV7-9 and TRBJ2-1; the D gene is possibly TRBD1 (6 bases). V was clipped by 5 bases and J by 10 bases, with 21 bases between them. This CDR3 spans 15 amino acids. The V gene's germline CDR1 is SEHNR and CDR2 FQNEAQ (reference sequence). CDR3 DNA sequence: TGTGCCAGCAGCCCGACAGGCAACCTCGGGAAGGAGCAGTTCTTC. This encodes CASSPTGNLGKEQFF. The whole variable domain, remainder taken from reference TRBV7-9 and TRBJ2-1, is DTGVSQNPRHKITKRGQNVTFRCDPISEHNRLYWYRQTLGQGPEFLTYFQNEAQLEKSRLLSDRFSAERPKGSFSTLEIQRTEQGDSAMYLCASSPTGNLGKEQFFGPGTRLTVL.

This clonotype was observed many times. This chain joins TRBV5-6 and TRBJ1-5; D call uncertain. CDR1 is SGHDT, CDR2 YYEEEE, per germline. CDR3 length equals 13 residues. Trimming removed 0 bases from V and 3 bases from J, with 4 bases in between. The CDR3 region has the DNA TGTGCCAGCAGCTTGGCTCTCAATCAGCCCCAGCATTTT. It is translated as CASSLALNQPQHF. Filled out from reference TRBV5-6 and TRBJ1-5, the complete variable domain reads DAGVTQSPTHLIKTRGQQVTLRCSPKSGHDTVSWYQQALGQGPQFIFQYYEEEERQRGNFPDRFSGHQFPNYSSELNVNALLLGDSALYLCASSLALNQPQHFGDGTRLSIL.

Only a few counts were recorded for this clonotype. This rearrangement joins TRBV7-2 to TRBJ1-1; D is possibly TRBD1 (6 bases). The germline CDR1 and CDR2 sequences are SGHTA and FQGNSA. Trimming pared 5 bases from V and 10 bases from J, leaving 14 bases between. The CDR3 runs to 12 residues. The CDR3 DNA reads TGTGCCAGCAGCCAACAGGGCCTCCGAGCTTTCTTT. This translates into CASSQQGLRAFF.

The chain carries TRBV5-1 and TRBJ2-3; D is uncertain. The CDR3 totals 16 residues. Germline V CDR1 and CDR2: SGHRS, YFSETQ. V lost 4 bases to trimming and J lost 0 bases, with 15 bases between them. CDR3 in DNA: TGCGCCAGCAGCCCCCCCTCCGTGGCTAGCACAGATACGCAGTATTTT. Translating gives CASSPPSVASTDTQYF.

This clonotype was picked up a small number of times. The rearrangement uses TRBV20-1 and TRBJ2-3; 9 nucleotides match TRBD2. The length of the CDR3 is 16 residues. The germline V gene encodes CDR1 DFQATT and CDR2 SNEGSKA (reference sequence). V trimming: 0 bases; J trimming: 6 bases; junction bases outside the gene matches: 10. CDR3 amino acids: CSARDPRRGGRDTQYF. The DNA for the CDR3 is TGCAGTGCTAGAGATCCCAGGCGGGGGGGAAGGGATACGCAGTATTTT.

This chain links TRBV20-1 with TRBJ2-1; TRBD2 matches at 9 bases. The junction had 6 bases not matched to a gene; V was cut back by 5 bases and J by 4 bases. Germline-derived CDR1 and CDR2 are DFQATT and SNEGSKA (reference sequence). This CDR3 has 14 residues. CDR3 sequence reads: CSASGGRDYNEQFF. The DNA of the CDR3 is TGCAGTGCTTCGGGCGGGAGGGATTACAATGAGCAGTTCTTC.

This chain joins TRBV28 and TRBJ2-1; D perhaps matches TRBD2 (6 bases). The germline CDR1 and CDR2 sequences are MDHEN and SYDVKM. Trimming cost V 3 bases and J 2 bases, with 14 bases left between them. The CDR3 length is 16 residues. The CDR3 sequence is CASSFPAGGPYNEQFF. In DNA form, the CDR3 reads TGTGCCAGCAGTTTCCCTGCCGGGGGTCCCTACAATGAGCAGTTCTTC.

The chain has TRBV25-1 and TRBJ1-5; no definite D call. V was pared by 1 base and J by 3 bases, with 7 bases between. Germline-derived CDR1 and CDR2 are MGHDK and SYGVNS. This CDR3 spans 14 amino acids. The CDR3 DNA sequence: TGTGCCAGCAGTGAATGGGGAATCAATCAGCCCCAGCATTTT. This encodes CASSEWGINQPQHF.

The chain recombines TRBV6-1 with TRBJ2-2; D call uncertain. CDR3 length: 14 amino acids. V dropped 6 bases and J dropped 4 bases, with 12 bases sitting between them. Germline CDR1 reads MNHNS; CDR2 reads SASEGT. CDR3 amino acids: CASRATRLTGELFF. The CDR3 coding sequence is TGTGCCAGCAGAGCAACACGGCTCACCGGGGAGCTGTTTTTT.

In this sample, this clonotype turned up a few times. The chain joins TRBV5-5 to TRBJ1-2; no reliable D call. Trimming left V 7 bases short and J 2 bases short, with 9 bases between. The CDR3 totals 12 residues. Germline V lookup: CDR1 SGHKS, CDR2 YYEKEE (reference sequence). The CDR3 DNA sequence: TGTGCCAGCGGTCCAGAAAACTATGGCTACACCTTC. Translated, it gives CASGPENYGYTF. Filled out from reference TRBV5-5 and TRBJ1-2, the complete variable domain reads DAGVTQSPTHLIKTRGQQVTLRCSPISGHKSVSWYQQVLGQGPQFIFQYYEKEERGRGNFPDRFSARQFPNYSSELNVNALLLGDSALYLCASGPENYGYTFGSGTRLTVV.

The table lists this clonotype with a few counts. The rearrangement joins TRBV6-2 or TRBV6-3 to TRBJ1-2; possible D gene TRBD1, 6 bases. CDR3 length: 13 residues. CDR1 and CDR2 from the germline V gene are MNHEY and SVGEGT. With 2 bases removed from V and 8 bases from J, the gap between germline ends came to 12 bases. The CDR3 sequence: CASSYDRTAGYTF. The CDR3 DNA sequence: TGTGCCAGCAGTTACGACAGGACAGCCGGCTACACCTTC.

This clonotype was detected only a few times. The rearrangement links TRBV4-2 to TRBJ2-1; D unclear. Germline CDR1 and CDR2: LGHNA and YNFKEQ. Trimming removed 3 bases at V and 8 bases at J, with 11 bases between. CDR3 length: 13 amino acids. The CDR3 reads CASSQEIRHEQFF. The CDR3 DNA sequence: TGTGCCAGCAGCCAGGAGATTAGGCATGAGCAGTTCTTC.

The table lists this clonotype with a few counts. The V gene is TRBV20-1, the J gene TRBJ2-3; 8 nucleotides line up with TRBD2. The ends lost 1 base at V and 1 base at J; junction bases unmatched: 4. The CDR3 is 15 amino acids. Germline CDR1 and CDR2: DFQATT and SNEGSKA (reference sequence). The CDR3 is CSARVTGGGTDTQYF. CDR3 nucleotide sequence: TGCAGTGCTAGAGTTACGGGAGGGGGCACAGATACGCAGTATTTT.

This clonotype has more than one count but fewer than ten. The V gene is TRBV27, the J gene TRBJ2-3; 10 nucleotides line up with TRBD2. The CDR3 runs 15 residues. From germline, CDR1 is MNHEY and CDR2 SMNVEV (reference sequence). J gave up 2 bases and V 6 bases, and 5 bases lay outside the gene matches. The CDR3: CASSLLAGYTDTQYF. CDR3 coding DNA: TGTGCCAGCAGCCTACTAGCGGGGTACACAGATACGCAGTATTTT.

The rearrangement joins TRBV25-1 to TRBJ1-4, with no clear D. Germline-derived CDR1 and CDR2 are MGHDK and SYGVNS. The CDR3 sequence is 13 residues long. The V end was cut by 6 bases, the J end by 8 bases, with 13 bases between. The DNA for the CDR3 is TGTGCCAGCAGGTCACATCCCGCAGAAAAACTGTTTTTT. It is translated as CASRSHPAEKLFF.

This clonotype was recorded at least ten times. The V gene is TRBV30, the J gene TRBJ1-1, with D unclear. CDR1 and CDR2 from the germline V gene are GTSNPN and SVGIG (reference sequence). V lost 2 bases to trimming and J lost 5 bases, with 15 bases between them. CDR3 length equals 14 residues. The CDR3: CAWSSGVGRTEAFF. CDR3 bases: TGTGCCTGGAGTTCAGGTGTCGGTAGGACTGAAGCTTTCTTT.

Many counts were recorded for this clonotype. The chain carries TRBV4-3 and TRBJ2-1; D is possibly TRBD1 (5 bases). The CDR3 sequence is 15 residues long. V was cut by 1 base and J by 5 bases, with 12 bases left in between. Germline CDR1 and CDR2: LGHNA and YSLEER. The CDR3 protein is CASSQGGSRDNEQFF. The CDR3 region has the DNA TGCGCCAGCAGCCAAGGGGGCTCCAGAGACAATGAGCAGTTCTTC.

This clonotype came up a few times. The chain uses TRBV29-1 and TRBJ1-2; a possible D gene is TRBD1 (6 bases). Trimming pared 6 bases from V and 8 bases from J, leaving 16 bases between. The CDR3 has 12 amino acids. Germline values: CDR1 SQVTM, CDR2 ANQGSEA. CDR3 in amino acids: CSVDGRGFGYTF. DNA of the CDR3: TGCAGCGTGGACGGCAGGGGATTCGGCTACACCTTC.

This chain links TRBV7-2 with TRBJ2-5; possible D gene TRBD1, 8 bases. V lost 7 bases to trimming and J lost 4 bases, with 19 bases between them. CDR3 length: 15 amino acids. CDR1 SGHTA and CDR2 FQGNSA come from the germline V gene. The CDR3 DNA reads TGTGCCAGCATGCGAACAGGGGGGGTCACAGAGACCCAGTACTTC. It translates to CASMRTGGVTETQYF.

This clonotype came up a few times. The gene calls are TRBV20-1 and TRBJ1-5; TRBD1 matches 12 bases. Losses at the gene ends were 5 bases for V and 0 bases for J; bases not matched to a gene: 8. Germline V CDR1 and CDR2: DFQATT, SNEGSKA (reference sequence). The CDR3 runs to 17 residues. The CDR3 loop is CSARGQGASDSNQPQHF. The CDR3 DNA follows: TGCAGTGCTCGGGGACAGGGGGCTTCGGATAGCAATCAGCCCCAGCATTTT.

The chain uses TRBV10-3 and TRBJ1-2; D gene unclear. CDR1 ENHRY and CDR2 SYGVKD come from the germline V gene. The V end was cut by 2 bases, the J end by 5 bases, with 6 bases between. The length of the CDR3 is 12 residues. The CDR3 spells CAISEGEYGYTF. The DNA of the CDR3 is TGTGCCATCAGTGAGGGTGAATATGGCTACACCTTC.

The chain uses TRBV14 and TRBJ2-1; the D is unclear. From germline, CDR1 is SGHDN and CDR2 FVKESK. This CDR3 comprises 15 residues. Trimming took off 1 base at V and 5 bases at J, with 12 bases between the two ends. The CDR3 sequence is CASSQVRTHNNEQFF. CDR3 bases: TGTGCCAGCAGCCAAGTGCGGACGCATAACAATGAGCAGTTCTTC.

A few counts support this clonotype. The chain carries TRBV29-1 and TRBJ1-6, with TRBD1 as a possible D gene (5 bases). There are 13 residues in the CDR3. V lost 4 bases and J lost 10, with 14 bases in between. Per the germline V gene, CDR1 is SQVTM and CDR2 is ANQGSEA. The CDR3 sequence: CSVALQEHSPLHF. CDR3 DNA: TGCAGCGTTGCCTTACAGGAACACTCACCCCTCCACTTT.